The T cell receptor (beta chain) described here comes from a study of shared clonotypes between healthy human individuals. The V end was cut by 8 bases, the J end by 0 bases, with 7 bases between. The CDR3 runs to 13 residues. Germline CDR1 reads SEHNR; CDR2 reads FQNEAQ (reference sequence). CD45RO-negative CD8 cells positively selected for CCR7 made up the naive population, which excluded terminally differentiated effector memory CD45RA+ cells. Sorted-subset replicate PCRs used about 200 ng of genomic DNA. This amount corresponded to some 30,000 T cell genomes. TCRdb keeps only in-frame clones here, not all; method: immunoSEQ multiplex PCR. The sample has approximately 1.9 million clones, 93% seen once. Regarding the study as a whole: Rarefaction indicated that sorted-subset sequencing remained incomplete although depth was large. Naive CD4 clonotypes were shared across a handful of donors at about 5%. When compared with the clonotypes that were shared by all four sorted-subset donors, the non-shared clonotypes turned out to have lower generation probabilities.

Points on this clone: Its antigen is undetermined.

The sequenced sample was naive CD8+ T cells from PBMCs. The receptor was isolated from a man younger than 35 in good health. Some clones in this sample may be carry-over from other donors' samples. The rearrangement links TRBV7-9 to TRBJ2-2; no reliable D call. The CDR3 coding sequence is TGTGCCAGCTGGGTATCGAACACCGGGGAGCTGTTTTTT. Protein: CASWVSNTGELFF. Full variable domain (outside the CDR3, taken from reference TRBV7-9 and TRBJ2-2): DTGVSQNPRHKITKRGQNVTFRCDPISEHNRLYWYRQTLGQGPEFLTYFQNEAQLEKSRLLSDRFSAERPKGSFSTLEIQRTEQGDSAMYLCASWVSNTGELFFGEGSRLTVL.